The text below deals with one TCR beta chain. This sample stems from a study of blood T cell repertoires in COVID-19. The germline V gene encodes CDR1 MDHEN and CDR2 SYDVKM. The CDR3 consists of 14 residues. The V end lost 10 bases, the J end lost 4 bases, and 14 bases lay between the germline ends. Using immunoSEQ multiplex PCR, the repertoire was profiled, and TCRdb retains in-frame clones only, with some absent. The repertoire holds some 140,000 clones, with around 82% as singletons. The sample comprised PBMCs or T cells enriched from blood (not recorded which). The chain has TRBV28 and TRBJ1-6, with D perhaps TRBD1 (5 bases). The source of this sequence is a man aged 35 to 55 with acute COVID-19. The CDR3 protein is CATTESTYNSPLHF. The CDR3, as DNA: TGTGCCACGACAGAGTCAACGTATAATTCACCCCTCCACTTT.